This record concerns one TCR beta chain sequence. Its antigen is as yet unknown. The source of the sample is a study of beta chain features in type 1 diabetes. Findings of the study overall: Moderate but significant shortening of TCRB CDR3s was recorded in all four CD4+ subsets from Type 1 diabetes patients. The study left unresolved whether HLA type influences TCRB rearrangement.

The entirety of the isolated RNA underwent reverse transcription, so expressed TCRB transcripts were sequenced. Sequenced by immunoSEQ multiplex PCR; TCRdb stores in-frame clones only, minus some. This table has roughly 150,000 clones, 8.5% to 14% appearing once. This CDR3 contains 13 residues. V was pared by 8 bases and J by 0 bases, with 9 bases between. Looked up from germline, CDR1 is LNHNV and CDR2 is YYDKDF (reference sequence). The sequence was collected from a man younger than 35 in good health. This chain links TRBV15 with TRBJ2-3; TRBD1 is a possible D gene (5 bases). Sequencing was performed on central memory CD4+ T cells from blood. The CDR3, as DNA: TGTGCCACCCCCAGGGTTAGCACAGATACGCAGTATTTT. It is translated as CATPRVSTDTQYF.